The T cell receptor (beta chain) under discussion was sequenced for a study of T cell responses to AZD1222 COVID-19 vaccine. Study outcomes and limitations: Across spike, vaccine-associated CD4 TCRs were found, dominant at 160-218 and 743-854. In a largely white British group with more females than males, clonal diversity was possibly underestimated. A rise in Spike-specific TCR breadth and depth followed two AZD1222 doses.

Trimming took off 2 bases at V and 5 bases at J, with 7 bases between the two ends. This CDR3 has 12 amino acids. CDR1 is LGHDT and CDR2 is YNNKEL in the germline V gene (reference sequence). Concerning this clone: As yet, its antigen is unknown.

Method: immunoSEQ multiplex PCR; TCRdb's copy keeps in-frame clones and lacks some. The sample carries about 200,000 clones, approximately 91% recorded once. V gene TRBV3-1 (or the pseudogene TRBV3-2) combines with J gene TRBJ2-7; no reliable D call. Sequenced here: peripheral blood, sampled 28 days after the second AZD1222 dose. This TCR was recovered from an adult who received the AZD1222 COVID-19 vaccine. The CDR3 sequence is CASSQRLHEQYF. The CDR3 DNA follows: TGTGCCAGCAGCCAAAGGCTCCACGAGCAGTACTTC.